This T cell receptor beta chain is drawn from a study of T cells in Graves' hyperthyroidism and ophthalmopathy. Germline CDR1 is SGHTA and CDR2 is FQGNSA. This CDR3 contains 18 residues. The V gene lost 5 bases and the J gene lost 3 bases, with 25 bases spanning the gap. Using RNA transcripts as the source, TCR beta CDR3 regions were amplified. TCR CDR3 regions were first amplified by RT-PCR with HTBI primers. TCRdb reprocessed the multiplex PCR reads via MiXCR and lists one record per CDR3 protein. The repertoire holds around 250,000 distinct CDR3 sequences, with less than 15% as singletons. Turning to this clonotype: A much larger clone differs from this one at a single base, so this may be a read error.

The chain uses TRBV7-2 and TRBJ2-5; TRBD2 is a possible D gene (5 bases). The origin of this receptor is a woman in her thirties or forties with Graves' hyperthyroidism that later progressed to Graves' ophthalmopathy. Source material: blood. The DNA for the CDR3 is TGTGCCAGCAGCCCCACAGCCCGGGAACATGGTCAAAAAGAGACCCAGTACTTC. Encoded protein: CASSPTAREHGQKETQYF. Together with reference TRBV7-2 and TRBJ2-5, the CDR3 gives the full variable domain: GAGVSQSPSNKVTEKGKDVELRCDPISGHTALYWYRQSLGQGLEFLIYFQGNSAPDKSGLPSDRFSAERTGGSVSTLTIQRTQQEDSAVYLCASSPTAREHGQKETQYFGPGTRLLVL.